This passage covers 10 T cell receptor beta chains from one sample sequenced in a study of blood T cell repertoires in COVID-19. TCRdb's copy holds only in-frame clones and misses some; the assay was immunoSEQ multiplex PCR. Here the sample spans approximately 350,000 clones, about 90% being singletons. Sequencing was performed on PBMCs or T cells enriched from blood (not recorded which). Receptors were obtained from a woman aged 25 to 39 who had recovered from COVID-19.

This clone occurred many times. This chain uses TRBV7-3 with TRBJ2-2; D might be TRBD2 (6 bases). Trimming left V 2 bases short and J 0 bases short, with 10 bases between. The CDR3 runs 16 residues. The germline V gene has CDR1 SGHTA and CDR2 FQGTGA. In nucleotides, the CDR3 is TGTGCCAGCAGCTTAGTCCCGGGGGCGAACACCGGGGAGCTGTTTTTT. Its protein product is CASSLVPGANTGELFF.

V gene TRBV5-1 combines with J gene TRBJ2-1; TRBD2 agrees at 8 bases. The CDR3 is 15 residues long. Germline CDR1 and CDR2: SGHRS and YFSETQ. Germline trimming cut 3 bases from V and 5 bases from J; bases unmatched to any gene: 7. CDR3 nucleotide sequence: TGCGCCAGCAGCTCGGCGGGGGGCGAGAACAATGAGCAGTTCTTC. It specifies CASSSAGGENNEQFF.

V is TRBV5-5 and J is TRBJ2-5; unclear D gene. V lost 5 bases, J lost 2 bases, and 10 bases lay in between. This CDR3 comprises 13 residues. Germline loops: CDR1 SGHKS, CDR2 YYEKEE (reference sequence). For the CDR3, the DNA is TGTGCCAGCAGAGCAGGCGCGCAAGAGACCCAGTACTTC. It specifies CASRAGAQETQYF.

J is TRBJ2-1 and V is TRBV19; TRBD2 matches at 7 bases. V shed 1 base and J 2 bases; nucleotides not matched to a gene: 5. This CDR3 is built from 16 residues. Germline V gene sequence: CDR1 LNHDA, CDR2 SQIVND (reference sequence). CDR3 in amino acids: CASSIGGAGPYNEQFF. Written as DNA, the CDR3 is TGTGCCAGTAGTATAGGAGGAGCGGGACCCTACAATGAGCAGTTCTTC.

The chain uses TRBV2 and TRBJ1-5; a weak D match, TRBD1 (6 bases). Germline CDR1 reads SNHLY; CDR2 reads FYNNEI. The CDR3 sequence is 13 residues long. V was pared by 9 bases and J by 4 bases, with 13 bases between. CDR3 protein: CASHGQYNQPQHF. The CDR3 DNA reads TGTGCCAGTCATGGACAGTATAATCAGCCCCAGCATTTT. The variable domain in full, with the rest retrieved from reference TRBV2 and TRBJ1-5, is EPEVTQTPSHQVTQMGQEVILRCVPISNHLYFYWYRQILGQKVEFLVSFYNNEISEKSEIFDDQFSVERPDGSNFTLKIRSTKLEDSAMYFCASHGQYNQPQHFGDGTRLSIL.

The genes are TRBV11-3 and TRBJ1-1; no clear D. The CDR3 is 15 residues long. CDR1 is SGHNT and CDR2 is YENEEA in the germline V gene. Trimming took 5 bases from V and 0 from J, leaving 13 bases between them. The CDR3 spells CASSPGSDLNTEAFF. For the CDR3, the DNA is TGTGCCAGCAGCCCCGGGTCAGACCTGAACACTGAAGCTTTCTTT. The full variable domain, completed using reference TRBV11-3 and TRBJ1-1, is EAGVVQSPRYKIIEKKQPVAFWCNPISGHNTLYWYLQNLGQGPELLIRYENEEAVDDSQLPKDRFSAERLKGVDSTLKIQPAELGDSAVYLCASSPGSDLNTEAFFGQGTRLTVV.

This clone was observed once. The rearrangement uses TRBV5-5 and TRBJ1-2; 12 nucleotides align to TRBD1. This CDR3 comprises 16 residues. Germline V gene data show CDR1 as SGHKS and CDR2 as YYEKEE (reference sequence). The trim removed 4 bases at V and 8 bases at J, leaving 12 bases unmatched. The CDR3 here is CASSPGAGQGARGYTF. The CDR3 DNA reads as TGTGCCAGCAGCCCGGGGGCGGGACAGGGGGCAAGAGGCTACACCTTC.

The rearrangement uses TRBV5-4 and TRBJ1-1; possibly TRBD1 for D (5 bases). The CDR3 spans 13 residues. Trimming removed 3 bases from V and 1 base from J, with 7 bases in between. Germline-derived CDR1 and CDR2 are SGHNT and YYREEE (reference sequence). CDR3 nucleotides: TGTGCCAGCAGCTCACAGGAGAACACTGAAGCTTTCTTT. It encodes CASSSQENTEAFF.

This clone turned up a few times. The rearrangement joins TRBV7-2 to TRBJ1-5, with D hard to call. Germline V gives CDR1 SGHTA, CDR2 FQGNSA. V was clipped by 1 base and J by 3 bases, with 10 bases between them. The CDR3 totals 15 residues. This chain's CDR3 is CASSLDVSFNQPQHF. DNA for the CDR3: TGTGCCAGCAGCTTAGATGTGAGCTTCAATCAGCCCCAGCATTTT.

The CDR3 DNA reads TGTGCCAGCAGCTTGTATAGCGATAGCAATCAGCCCCAGCATTTT. Protein product: CASSLYSDSNQPQHF. The V call is TRBV7-2, the J call TRBJ1-5, with D hard to call. CDR3 length: 15 residues. Deletions cut 3 bases from V and 0 bases from J, with 9 bases between. Germline CDR1 SGHTA, CDR2 FQGNSA.